This TCR beta chain was documented in a study of T-cell memory formation after mild COVID-19. This clonotype occurred a few times. MiXCR was run by TCRdb on the 5' RACE reads, yielding one entry per CDR3 protein. There are more than 300,000 distinct CDR3 sequences in the sample; roughly an eighth occur only once, and 21% lies in the top ten. Germline V gene lookup returns CDR1 SGHTA and CDR2 FQGTGA. V lost 8 bases to trimming and J lost 4 bases; unmatched junction nucleotides: 6. This CDR3 comprises 14 residues. The receptor's source is a man aged 18 to 30 who had mild COVID-19 (a few samples of this study predate the infection). Cell type and time point are not known. The chain joins TRBV7-3 to TRBJ2-1; 9 bases map to TRBD1. The sample comprised PBMCs or a T cell subset sorted from them (not recorded which). CDR3 protein: CASAGTGTYNEQFF. Here the CDR3 DNA reads TGTGCCAGCGCCGGGACAGGGACGTACAATGAGCAGTTCTTC. The full variable domain, its missing parts supplied by reference TRBV7-3 and TRBJ2-1, is GAGVSQTPSNKVTEKGKYVELRCDPISGHTALYWYRQSLGQGPEFLIYFQGTGAADDSGLPNDRFFAVRPEGSVSTLKIQRTERGDSAVYLCASAGTGTYNEQFFGPGTRLTVL.